The rows below give T cell receptor beta chains drawn from one sample of a study of shared clonotypes between healthy human individuals. Clones were read by immunoSEQ multiplex PCR, and TCRdb kept only the in-frame ones, dropping some. The sample holds about 2.3 million clones, 93% seen once. Material: naive CD4+ T cells from PBMCs. These receptors originate from a man younger than 35 in good health. Some clones in this sample may be carry-over from other donors' samples. The CDR3 runs from the conserved cysteine through the conserved F or W.

V gene | CDR3 protein
TRBV9 | CASSVDPTGYLAKNIQYF
TRBV30 | CAWSVIGQYNQPQHF
TRBV6-6 | CASSGQDSTGYTF
TRBV2 | CASIVPGQGSYEQYF
TRBV10-3 | CAIRGGTSGFTDTQYF
TRBV28 | CASFSWDRELFF
TRBV6-1 | CASRIRGPPGKLFF
TRBV6-6 | CASRDTGQYNQPQHF
TRBV27 | CASSFVGNSYNEQFF
TRBV6-5 | CASRGEYSNQPQHF
TRBV7-2 | CASSQMDRAYNQPQHF
TRBV2 | CASGRSGYYTF
TRBV7-6 | CASSSRGRGPDFYEQYF
TRBV27 | CASSLFPYGHEQYF
TRBV5-1 | CASSYGSGGSSYEQYF
TRBV16 | CASSPNSNQPQHF
TRBV9 | CASSASGTPNQPQHF
TRBV25-1 | CASSESGGSQETQYF
TRBV15 | CATSRRTVQETQYF
TRBV4-1 | CASSQVLTGGSYEQYF
TRBV7-3 | CASSSQRTDTQYF
TRBV7-2 | CASTAGSSYNEQFF
TRBV5-1 | CASSIAGRENYEQYF
TRBV28 | CASSLRELSAEQYF
TRBV18 | CASSPGARTDTQYF
TRBV5-1 | CASSLLVNNEQFF
TRBV9 | CASSVGVGEQFF
TRBV5-1 | CASSLGSRAGGVTEAFF
TRBV4-1 | CASSYPARGGKQETQYF
TRBV9 | CASSAAPTSVGLSQETQYF
TRBV5-1 | CASSSQGNEQFF
TRBV5-1 | CASSSLEGRFF
TRBV27 | CASSPAGTGGKQYF
TRBV28 | CASSVHTDTQYF
TRBV6-1 | CASRGQGAAGELFF
TRBV28 | CASRGNTEAFF
TRBV11-3 | CASSFKTVASNEKLFF
TRBV5-1 | CASSLGASGIAKNIQYF
TRBV10-3 | CAISDTVRGLAKYNEQFF
TRBV28 | CASRLAPNQPQHF
TRBV28 | CASSRIQGVGNQPQHF
TRBV27 | CASRPTGTGNTYEQYF
TRBV9 | CASSLGGLAGGVADTQYF
TRBV2 | CASSEAGTRDSGNTIYF
TRBV7-2 | CASSPARSGQPQHF
TRBV9 | CASSVPVRLSSGANVLTF
TRBV29-1 | CSVAWDGRYGYTF
TRBV19 | CASRTGTSEYNEQFF
TRBV29-1 | CSVEGIYNEQFF
TRBV12-2 | CASRLEILAGEAGELFF
TRBV7-3 | CASSLGTSGSYEQFF
TRBV29-1 | CSVGAGGIQPQHF
TRBV19 | CASSIVRGANEKLFF
TRBV5-4 | CASSLAGGLNSGNTIYF
TRBV7-9 | CASSRDSEAFF
TRBV5-1 | CASSPEAGGPSYEQYF
TRBV10-3 | CAISDWTSGNTDTQYF
TRBV7-9 | CASSPVNTEAFF